Listed below are T cell receptor beta chains from one sample, sequenced in a study of quantifying T cell responses using KT2 cells. TCRdb used MiXCR to reprocess the UMI-ligation and nested PCR reads, holding one entry per CDR3 protein. The sample shows tens of thousands of distinct CDR3 sequences, approximately 13% of them seen only once. Sequenced input: PBMCs spiked with cells of the T cell clone KT2. These receptors were obtained from a human donor. Each CDR3 is given with its conserved first and last residue. The D gene is left open where the match is weak. The size field is filled for only some rows; it gives once, few, many or a size class.

DNA,CDR3,J,D,V,size
TGTGCCAGGGGGGGACAGCCCTATGGCTACACCTTC,CARGGQPYGYTF,TRBJ1-2,TRBD1,TRBV2,few
TGTGCCAGCAGTCCCGGGACAGGGGGATCACCCCTCCACTTT,CASSPGTGGSPLHF,TRBJ1-6,TRBD1,TRBV12-3/TRBV12-4,many
TGTGCCAGCAGCTGGACAGGGTTTGAAGCTTTCTTT,CASSWTGFEAFF,TRBJ1-1,TRBD1,TRBV6-2/TRBV6-3,-
TGCGCCAGCAGCCAAGAGAGACCTTACGGCCTCACAGATACGCAGTATTTT,CASSQERPYGLTDTQYF,TRBJ2-3,-,TRBV4-1,many
TGCGCCAGCAGCTACCAACAGGGCACAGATACGCAGTATTTT,CASSYQQGTDTQYF,TRBJ2-3,-,TRBV5-1,few
TGTGCCAGCTCAACCGACGCAGGAATTTACAACTATGGCTACACCTTC,CASSTDAGIYNYGYTF,TRBJ1-2,-,TRBV18,many
TGCAGTGCTAGGGGCTCTGAGCGCCACTACTCCTACGAGCAGTACTTC,CSARGSERHYSYEQYF,TRBJ2-7,-,TRBV20-1,-
TGTGCCAGCAGCCACCCGAACAATGAGCAGTTCTTC,CASSHPNNEQFF,TRBJ2-1,-,TRBV7-9,few
TGCAGCGTTGGTCGGCCCCTGAACACTGAAGCTTTCTTT,CSVGRPLNTEAFF,TRBJ1-1,-,TRBV29-1,many
TGCGCCAGTTCCGGGACAGGGGCTAACGAGCAGTACTTC,CASSGTGANEQYF,TRBJ2-7,TRBD1,TRBV5-1,many
TGTGCCAGCAGTTCCGGGAGCATTAACTATGGCTACACCTTC,CASSSGSINYGYTF,TRBJ1-2,-,TRBV12-3/TRBV12-4,-
TGTGCCAGCAGTTCGACAGGGAGCTATGGCTACACCTTC,CASSSTGSYGYTF,TRBJ1-2,TRBD1,TRBV6-5,-
TGTGCCAGTAAACGGAGCGGCTCCTACAATGAGCAGTTCTTC,CASKRSGSYNEQFF,TRBJ2-1,-,TRBV19,-
TGTGCCAGCAGCACGGACAGGGGGCATGAGCAGTTCTTC,CASSTDRGHEQFF,TRBJ2-1,TRBD1,TRBV11-2,-
TGTGCCAGCAGCCCCGGCGGGCCCCAGCATTTT,CASSPGGPQHF,TRBJ1-5,-,TRBV5-8,few
TGTGCCAGCAGTTTAGCCGAAAAACTGTTTTTT,CASSLAEKLFF,TRBJ1-4,-,TRBV12-3/TRBV12-4,-
TGTGCCAGCAGCTTAAGGCGGACAGTCACAGATACGCAGTATTTT,CASSLRRTVTDTQYF,TRBJ2-3,-,TRBV7-8,few
TGTGCCAGCAGCTCACCCAGGGGGTCTAACTATGGCTACACCTTC,CASSSPRGSNYGYTF,TRBJ1-2,TRBD1,TRBV11-2,many
TGTGCCAGTAGTATAGATCCCCCCTACAATGAGCAGTTCTTC,CASSIDPPYNEQFF,TRBJ2-1,-,TRBV19,-
TGTGCCAGCAGCTTGGCACCACCAAGTATGGTGTGGATGACGCAGTATTTT,CASSLAPPSMVWMTQYF,TRBJ2-3,-,TRBV5-5,-
TGCGCCAGCAGCCAAGTGGGCAGGGGGCGAAATCAGCCCCAGCATTTT,CASSQVGRGRNQPQHF,TRBJ1-5,TRBD1,TRBV4-1,many
TGTGCCAGCGAAAACTCAGGGACGCAGTATTTT,CASENSGTQYF,TRBJ2-3,-,TRBV12-3/TRBV12-4,-